The 10 T cell receptor beta chains presented below share a single source sample, sequenced in a study of blood T cell repertoires in COVID-19. Profiled with immunoSEQ multiplex PCR; TCRdb holds only in-frame clones, not every one. The sample consists of some 120,000 clones, around nine tenths of them appearing once. Sequencing input: peripheral blood. The receptor source for this set is a woman in her 50s with acute or convalescent COVID-19.

As to this clone: Other DNA sequences in the same sample also yield this CDR3. The chain is built from TRBV30 and TRBJ1-5; weak D call: TRBD1 (6 bases). Trimming left V 3 bases short and J 4 bases short, with 16 bases between. The V gene's germline CDR1 is GTSNPN and CDR2 SVGIG (reference sequence). CDR3 length: 15 amino acids. The CDR3 nucleotides read TGTGCCTGGAGCCCTAGGGGGAGAGGGAATCAGCCCCAGCATTTT. As protein: CAWSPRGRGNQPQHF.

The rearrangement links TRBV7-2 to TRBJ1-3; TRBD1 matches 7 bases. V lost 0 bases, J lost 4 bases, and 6 bases stayed unmatched. This CDR3 is 16 amino acids long. CDR1 is SGHTA and CDR2 is FQGNSA in the germline V gene. This chain's CDR3 is CASSLAGGNTGNTIYF. The CDR3 DNA is TGTGCCAGCAGCTTAGCAGGGGGCAATACGGGAAACACCATATATTTT.

The chain employs TRBV5-1 and TRBJ1-1; 8 nucleotides match TRBD1. Looked up from germline, CDR1 is SGHRS and CDR2 is YFSETQ. The CDR3 is made up of 14 amino acids. V trimming: 4 bases; J trimming: 1 base; junction bases outside the gene matches: 3. The CDR3 DNA sequence: TGCGCCAGCAGCCGAGGACAGGGGAACACTGAAGCTTTCTTT. It specifies CASSRGQGNTEAFF.

This clone appeared a few times. The J gene is TRBJ1-5, the V gene TRBV6-5; D is unresolved. The V gene's germline CDR1 is MNHEY and CDR2 SVGAGI. Trimming pared 2 bases from V and 0 bases from J, leaving 8 bases between. This CDR3 region has 15 residues. The CDR3 DNA sequence: TGTGCCAGCAGTTACCGTCCAGATAGCAATCAGCCCCAGCATTTT. Protein product: CASSYRPDSNQPQHF.

The chain employs TRBV11-2 and TRBJ2-4; TRBD1 agrees at 9 bases. The V gene's germline CDR1 is SGHAT and CDR2 FQNNGV. The length of the CDR3 is 16 residues. V lost 4 bases and J lost 0; bases outside the gene matches: 4. DNA of the CDR3: TGTGCCAGCAGCTATACAGGGGGCGAAGCCAAAAACATTCAGTACTTC. It codes for CASSYTGGEAKNIQYF.

This clone is labeled medium-sized. The V and J genes are TRBV11-2 and TRBJ2-2; D is possibly TRBD2 (6 bases). V dropped 4 bases and J dropped 5 bases, with 20 bases sitting between them. The germline CDR1 and CDR2 sequences are SGHAT and FQNNGV. This CDR3 is 17 amino acids long. CDR3 residues: CASSSITGGAPTGELFF. CDR3 nucleotide sequence: TGTGCCAGCAGCTCAATAACCGGGGGAGCGCCAACCGGGGAGCTGTTTTTT.

This clone was seen a few times. The chain uses TRBV6-2 or TRBV6-3 and TRBJ1-1; 7 bases fit TRBD1. Looked up from germline, CDR1 is MNHEY and CDR2 is SVGEGT. V was clipped by 6 bases and J by 6 bases; unmatched bases: 10. The CDR3 runs to 14 residues. Written as DNA, the CDR3 is TGTGCCAGCAGCCCCATCTACAGGGGTGCTGAAGCTTTCTTT. As protein: CASSPIYRGAEAFF.

V is TRBV29-1 and J is TRBJ1-2; D perhaps matches TRBD1 (6 bases). The CDR3 loop spans 11 amino acids. The V end lost 7 bases, the J end lost 4 bases, and 10 bases lay between the germline ends. Germline lookup yields CDR1 SQVTM and CDR2 ANQGSEA. In DNA, the CDR3 is TGCAGCGCAGGGGCCTCCTATGGCTACACCTTC. Protein sequence: CSAGASYGYTF. The full variable domain, rest sourced from reference TRBV29-1 and TRBJ1-2, is SAVISQKPSRDICQRGTSLTIQCQVDSQVTMMFWYRQQPGQSLTLIATANQGSEATYESGFVIDKFPISRPNLTFSTLTVSNMSPEDSSIYLCSAGASYGYTFGSGTRLTVV.

The rearrangement joins TRBV19 to TRBJ2-5; D may be TRBD2 (6 bases). Trimming cost V 5 bases and J 5 bases, with 21 bases left between them. Germline V gene lookup returns CDR1 LNHDA and CDR2 SQIVND (reference sequence). CDR3 length: 16 residues. The CDR3 bases are TGTGCCAGTAGTTCGTCCCCGGGGGACCCCCGGGAGACCCAGTACTTC. The encoded protein is CASSSSPGDPRETQYF.

This chain connects TRBV4-3 to TRBJ2-1, with 7 bases fitting TRBD2. The CDR3 totals 18 residues. V shed 0 bases, J shed 4 bases, and the junction held 12 bases outside the gene matches. Per the germline V gene, CDR1 is LGHNA and CDR2 is YSLEER. The CDR3 loop is CASSQDTQSAGGYNEQFF. CDR3 sequence (DNA): TGCGCCAGCAGCCAAGATACCCAGTCGGCCGGGGGGTACAATGAGCAGTTCTTC.